The 18 T cell receptor beta chains given below trace back to one sample, sequenced in a study of CD8+ T cells in alopecia areata. Extraction and reverse transcription of RNA yielded cDNA as the sequencing template. Assay: immunoSEQ multiplex PCR; the TCRdb copy retains only in-frame clones and omits some. The sample includes approximately 140,000 clones, about 90% seen only once; the top ten take about 15%. The specimen was CD8+ T cells sorted from blood, collected at week 0. The receptors shown here come from a human donor with alopecia areata.

Worth noting for this clone: One end of the junction is discordant with germline, which a read error may explain. This chain connects TRBV6-5 to TRBJ2-7, with D hard to call. This CDR3 region has 15 residues. CDR1 and CDR2 (germline): MNHEY, SVGAGI. CDR3 sequence (DNA): TGTGCCAGCACTTACCTGGACCGAAAACCCTACGAGCAGTACTTC. Amino acid sequence: CASTYLDRKPYEQYF.

The chain recombines TRBV4-1 with TRBJ2-3; 7 bases align to TRBD2. The germline V gene has CDR1 MGHRA and CDR2 YSYEKL. V was pared by 4 bases and J by 6 bases, with 10 bases of the junction left unmatched. This CDR3 comprises 15 residues. CDR3 amino acids: CASSRGLVSGDTQYF. CDR3 bases: TGCGCCAGCAGCCGCGGACTAGTTTCCGGGGATACGCAGTATTTT.

The gene calls are TRBV4-1 and TRBJ2-7, with TRBD1 matching over 9 bases. Per the germline V gene, CDR1 is MGHRA and CDR2 is YSYEKL. The CDR3 runs 14 residues. J gave up 9 bases and V 2 bases, and 8 bases lay outside the gene matches. Here the CDR3 reads CASSQRTGEDGQYF. In nucleotides, the CDR3 is TGCGCCAGCAGCCAACGGACAGGGGAGGACGGGCAGTACTTC.

This clone was counted a single time. This CDR3 reads CASSPVELSGASNEQFF. CDR3 coding DNA: TGTGCCAGCAGCCCGGTCGAATTGTCGGGGGCCTCGAATGAGCAGTTCTTC. V and J are TRBV27 and TRBJ2-1; TRBD1 or TRBD2 may be the D gene (6 bases each). The V and J ends lost 6 bases and 7 bases respectively, with 25 bases between them. CDR1 is MNHEY and CDR2 is SMNVEV in the germline V gene (reference sequence). The CDR3 runs to 17 residues.

The J gene is TRBJ2-7, the V gene TRBV7-2; the match to TRBD1 covers 9 bases. With 5 bases clipped from V and 4 bases from J, the junction kept 9 bases outside the gene matches. This CDR3 is 15 amino acids long. The germline V gene has CDR1 SGHTA and CDR2 FQGNSA. The CDR3 region is CASSVPGQGGYEQYF. As DNA, the CDR3 is TGTGCCAGCAGCGTCCCGGGACAGGGAGGGTACGAGCAGTACTTC. The full variable domain, in which reference TRBV7-2 and TRBJ2-7 provide the parts outside the CDR3, is GAGVSQSPSNKVTEKGKDVELRCDPISGHTALYWYRQSLGQGLEFLIYFQGNSAPDKSGLPSDRFSAERTGGSVSTLTIQRTQQEDSAVYLCASSVPGQGGYEQYFGPGTRLTVT.

The V and J genes are TRBV19 and TRBJ1-2; TRBD1 might be the D (5 bases). This CDR3 spans 14 amino acids. Trimming stripped 3 bases from V and 2 bases from J, with 10 bases between. The germline V gene has CDR1 LNHDA and CDR2 SQIVND (reference sequence). The CDR3 sequence: CASSMQGANYGYTF. The CDR3 region has the DNA TGTGCCAGTAGTATGCAGGGTGCAAACTATGGCTACACCTTC.

The V and J genes are TRBV29-1 and TRBJ2-5, with 12 positions matching TRBD1. Germline CDR1 is SQVTM and CDR2 is ANQGSEA. Germline trimming cut 7 bases from V and 5 bases from J; bases unmatched to any gene: 8. There are 14 residues in the CDR3. CDR3 DNA sequence: TGCAGCGCCTTCGGGACAGGGGGCGCGGAGACCCAGTACTTC. Translated: CSAFGTGGAETQYF.

This clone has only one observation. The chain links TRBV7-6 to TRBJ2-7, with 10 nucleotides matching TRBD1. CDR1 is SGHVS and CDR2 is FNYEAQ in the germline V gene. CDR3 size: 15 residues. With 11 bases clipped from V and 7 bases from J, the junction kept 17 bases outside the gene matches. The CDR3 DNA reads TGTGCCTCCACGTCTCTCGGGACAGGGGATGTTGAGCAGTACTTC. Amino acids: CASTSLGTGDVEQYF.

The chain joins TRBV11-2 to TRBJ2-1, with 8 nucleotides matching TRBD1. Germline V gene lookup returns CDR1 SGHAT and CDR2 FQNNGV. V was pared by 5 bases and J by 2 bases, with 8 bases of the junction left unmatched. The CDR3 contains 16 residues. CDR3 DNA: TGTGCCAGCAGCCTAGGACAGGGACCCCCCTACAATGAGCAGTTCTTC. This sequence encodes CASSLGQGPPYNEQFF.

This rearrangement joins TRBV18 to TRBJ2-1; the D is unclear. Per germline, CDR1 KGHSH and CDR2 LQKENI. Trimming cost V 2 bases and J 9 bases, with 14 bases left between them. The CDR3 contains 14 residues. CDR3 coding DNA: TGTGCCAGCTCACCATATTCCCAGATGGGTGAGCAGTTCTTC. Its translation is CASSPYSQMGEQFF.

Comments on this clone: Other DNA sequences from this sample encode an identical CDR3 as well. The rearrangement uses TRBV2 and TRBJ1-2, with D unclear. V lost 3 bases and J 4 bases, leaving 12 bases between the germline ends. CDR3 length: 14 residues. Per the germline V gene, CDR1 is SNHLY and CDR2 is FYNNEI. CDR3 in DNA: TGTGCCAGCAGTGAGGGTCGGGGTGGCTATGGCTACACCTTC. This encodes CASSEGRGGYGYTF.

This chain connects TRBV11-2 to TRBJ2-1; 8 bases align to TRBD2. CDR3 length: 15 residues. The V gene end was trimmed by 8 bases and the J gene end by 7 bases; junction bases not matched to a gene: 13. Per germline, CDR1 SGHAT and CDR2 FQNNGV. The CDR3 nucleotides are TGTGCCAGCGGGGCGAGGAGCGGGAGATCGAATGAGCAGTTCTTC. As protein: CASGARSGRSNEQFF.

The rearrangement joins TRBV7-3 to TRBJ2-2, with D uncertain. Looked up from germline, CDR1 is SGHTA and CDR2 is FQGTGA. V dropped 5 bases and J dropped 5 bases, with 6 bases sitting between them. The CDR3 runs to 12 residues. CDR3 region: CASSIKTGELFF. The CDR3 nucleotides read TGTGCCAGCAGCATTAAAACCGGGGAGCTGTTTTTT.

The genes are TRBV4-1 and TRBJ2-7, with a tentative D call TRBD2 (5 bases). Germline CDR1 reads MGHRA; CDR2 reads YSYEKL. The CDR3 length is 14 residues. The V gene lost 0 bases and the J gene lost 2 bases, with 8 bases spanning the gap. This CDR3 reads CASSQDRGAYEQYF. The DNA for the CDR3 is TGCGCCAGCAGCCAAGACCGGGGTGCCTACGAGCAGTACTTC.

This chain joins TRBV29-1 and TRBJ2-1, with TRBD2 matching over 7 bases. This CDR3 has 14 amino acids. Losses at the gene ends were 0 bases for V and 5 bases for J; bases not matched to a gene: 4. The germline gives CDR1 SQVTM, CDR2 ANQGSEA. Written as DNA, the CDR3 is TGCAGCGTTGAAGATCGACTAGCAGACAATGAGCAGTTCTTC. This codes for CSVEDRLADNEQFF.

V usage is TRBV13 and J usage is TRBJ2-7; TRBD1 agrees at 7 bases. Trimming took 5 bases from V and 0 from J; bases not matched to a gene: 4. The CDR3 contains 14 residues. The germline V gene has CDR1 PRHDT and CDR2 FYEKMQ (reference sequence). CDR3 protein: CASSEGQDSYEQYF. CDR3 DNA sequence: TGTGCCAGCAGCGAAGGACAGGACTCCTACGAGCAGTACTTC. The full variable domain, in which reference TRBV13 and TRBJ2-7 provide the parts outside the CDR3, is AAGVIQSPRHLIKEKRETATLKCYPIPRHDTVYWYQQGPGQDPQFLISFYEKMQSDKGSIPDRFSAQQFSDYHSELNMSSLELGDSALYFCASSEGQDSYEQYFGPGTRLTVT.

CDR3 residues: CASSQEFKGGDYEQYF. The DNA for the CDR3 is TGCGCCAGCAGCCAAGAGTTTAAAGGCGGAGACTACGAGCAGTACTTC. The chain couples TRBV4-1 to TRBJ2-7, with D uncertain. Germline assignment: CDR1 MGHRA and CDR2 YSYEKL. This CDR3 contains 16 residues. V shed 0 bases and J shed 3 bases, with 15 bases lying between them.

This clone was observed a few times. The V and J genes are TRBV7-2 and TRBJ2-3; unclear D gene. This CDR3 is 13 amino acids long. V shed 4 bases and J shed 1 base, with 6 bases lying between them. Per the germline V gene, CDR1 is SGHTA and CDR2 is FQGNSA. The DNA of the CDR3 is TGTGCCAGCAGCTCCTATGGCACAGATACGCAGTATTTT. This sequence encodes CASSSYGTDTQYF.